The 26 T cell receptor beta chains below were found in one sample sequenced in a study of early T cells in non-severe SARS-CoV-2 infection. TCRdb analysed the 5' RACE reads with MiXCR anew, one entry per CDR3 protein. The profile shows roughly 90,000 distinct CDR3 sequences, about 15% of them singletons. Material for sequencing was whole blood. The receptors derive from an adult who was a healthcare worker with PCR-confirmed SARS-CoV-2 infection or an uninfected control (not recorded which).

The rearrangement joins TRBV4-1 to TRBJ2-5; 7 bases are shared with TRBD1. Germline CDR1 MGHRA, CDR2 YSYEKL. Trimming took 2 bases from V and 1 from J; bases not matched to a gene: 13. The CDR3 runs to 18 residues. The CDR3 coding sequence is TGCGCCAGCAGCCAAAGGGGGCTTCTATCTACAGTCCAAGAGACCCAGTACTTC. Its protein product is CASSQRGLLSTVQETQYF.

The chain joins TRBV5-4 to TRBJ2-3; tentative D call: TRBD1 (6 bases). V was trimmed by 3 bases and J by 2 bases, leaving 19 bases between them. This CDR3 is built from 17 residues. In germline, CDR1 is SGHNT, CDR2 YYREEE (reference sequence). The chain's CDR3 is CASSSYRDTSPTDTQYF. CDR3 coding DNA: TGTGCCAGCAGCTCCTACCGGGACACGTCCCCCACAGATACGCAGTATTTT.

This clonotype was counted between two and nine times. The chain combines TRBV7-2 with TRBJ2-5; D perhaps matches TRBD2 (6 bases). Germline V CDR1 and CDR2: SGHTA, FQGNSA. This CDR3 spans 14 amino acids. V lost 6 bases and J lost 2, with 13 bases in between. DNA of the CDR3: TGTGCCAGCAGAAGGCTGGGGACTCAAGAGACCCAGTACTTC. It codes for CASRRLGTQETQYF.

The chain is built from TRBV2 and TRBJ1-2; the D is unclear. V lost 8 bases and J 2 bases, leaving 12 bases between the germline ends. This CDR3 spans 13 amino acids. Looked up from germline, CDR1 is SNHLY and CDR2 is FYNNEI. The CDR3 is CASAALGNYGYTF. CDR3 in DNA: TGTGCCAGCGCGGCGCTAGGGAACTATGGCTACACCTTC.

This clonotype was detected many times. The chain links TRBV29-1 to TRBJ2-1, with 9 nucleotides matching TRBD1. The CDR3 runs 13 residues. CDR1 and CDR2 from the germline V gene are SQVTM and ANQGSEA. V was clipped by 4 bases and J by 5 bases; unmatched bases: 3. The DNA for the CDR3 is TGCAGCGTTGCGGGACAGGGTAACAATGAGCAGTTCTTC. It specifies CSVAGQGNNEQFF.

The chain has TRBV6-5 and TRBJ2-5, with D hard to call. The CDR3 loop spans 13 amino acids. Germline V lookup: CDR1 MNHEY, CDR2 SVGAGI. Trimming took off 6 bases at V and 6 bases at J, with 14 bases between the two ends. CDR3 DNA sequence: TGTGCCAGCAGCCCTGGTCGTCAGCAGACCCAGTACTTC. It yields the protein CASSPGRQQTQYF.

In its sample, this clonotype was seen many times. The rearrangement joins TRBV7-3 to TRBJ2-3; D remains ambiguous. Per the germline V gene, CDR1 is SGHTA and CDR2 is FQGTGA. V was pared by 5 bases and J by 0 bases, with 12 bases between. This CDR3 has 15 amino acids. The CDR3 coding sequence is TGTGCCAGCAGCCGTGTCGGCCCTAGCACAGATACGCAGTATTTT. This gives the protein CASSRVGPSTDTQYF.

Comments on this clonotype: It may be a read error: a sequence one base away is much more abundant. This rearrangement joins TRBV5-4 to TRBJ2-7; 8 bases fit TRBD1. This CDR3 is 13 amino acids long. Per the germline V gene, CDR1 is SGHNT and CDR2 is YYREEE (reference sequence). The CDR3 spells CTSSNGQGYEQYF. The CDR3, as DNA: TGTACCAGCAGCAACGGACAGGGTTACGAGCAGTACTTC.

This clonotype was observed at least ten times. This chain links TRBV10-1 with TRBJ2-3; D ambiguous. Germline V gene lookup returns CDR1 WNHNN and CDR2 SYGVQD (reference sequence). The CDR3 consists of 14 residues. The V end was cut by 4 bases, the J end by 4 bases, with 12 bases between. The DNA for the CDR3 is TGCGCCAGCAGTGGCGGATCTGTCCCAGATACGCAGTATTTT. Its translation is CASSGGSVPDTQYF.

This clonotype was seen more than once but under ten times. The V and J genes are TRBV11-2 and TRBJ2-7, with 9 bases that match TRBD1. V gave up 7 bases and J gave up 7 bases; unmatched junction bases: 8. The germline V gene has CDR1 SGHAT and CDR2 FQNNGV. The CDR3 length is 13 residues. This CDR3 reads CASTHRGRVEQYF. The DNA of the CDR3 is TGTGCCAGCACGCACAGGGGGCGCGTTGAGCAGTACTTC.

The sample holds many counts of this clonotype. The V and J genes are TRBV12-3 or TRBV12-4 and TRBJ1-1, with D perhaps matching TRBD1 (5 bases). Trimming removed 8 bases from V and 4 bases from J, with 17 bases in between. CDR3 length: 14 amino acids. CDR3 amino acids: CASAVRGSGTEAFF. The DNA of the CDR3 is TGTGCCAGCGCTGTTAGGGGCTCAGGCACTGAAGCTTTCTTT.

This clonotype showed up just a few times. The DNA for the CDR3 is TGTGCCAGTGTATTCGAATCCTCTAACTATGGCTACACCTTC. It yields the protein CASVFESSNYGYTF. The V gene is TRBV19, the J gene TRBJ1-2, with D uncertain. The CDR3 is 14 residues long. Trimming pared 8 bases from V and 0 bases from J, leaving 13 bases between. Per the germline V gene, CDR1 is LNHDA and CDR2 is SQIVND (reference sequence).

DNA of the CDR3: TGTGCCAGCAGTTTAGTAGCGGGGGGTTCATCCTACGAGCAGTACTTC. This sequence encodes CASSLVAGGSSYEQYF. The rearrangement uses TRBV12-3 or TRBV12-4 and TRBJ2-7, with 10 nucleotides matching TRBD2. This CDR3 has 16 residues. V lost 1 base, J lost 1 base, and 4 bases stayed unmatched.

In this sample, this clonotype turned up a few times. The rearrangement links TRBV7-9 to TRBJ2-1; D call uncertain. The CDR3 covers 17 residues. Germline loops: CDR1 SEHNR, CDR2 FQNEAQ (reference sequence). Trimming removed 5 bases at V and 8 bases at J, with 25 bases between. The CDR3 DNA sequence: TGTGCCAGCAGCCCGAAAGGACGGACGGATTTATGGGATGAGCAGTTCTTC. It yields the protein CASSPKGRTDLWDEQFF.

This clonotype was detected a few times. The V gene is TRBV7-2, the J gene TRBJ2-2; 10 bases match TRBD2. Germline V gene lookup returns CDR1 SGHTA and CDR2 FQGNSA. This CDR3 is built from 17 residues. With 0 bases clipped from V and 4 bases from J, the junction kept 5 bases outside the gene matches. The CDR3 DNA sequence: TGTGCCAGCAGCTTAGCCCCGGGACTAGCGATCACCGGGGAGCTGTTTTTT. Translating it yields CASSLAPGLAITGELFF.

This clonotype was picked up many times. J is TRBJ2-7 and V is TRBV4-3; 8 bases align to TRBD1. Germline trimming cut 1 base from V and 4 bases from J; bases unmatched to any gene: 6. This CDR3 region has 15 residues. CDR1 and CDR2 (germline): LGHNA, YSLEER. DNA for the CDR3: TGCGCCAGCAGCCAAGCGGGACAGGAAAAATACGAGCAGTACTTC. This codes for CASSQAGQEKYEQYF.

The J gene is TRBJ1-5, the V gene TRBV19, with TRBD1 identical over 8 bases. The V and J ends lost 6 bases and 4 bases, in that order; junction bases with no gene match: 5. The CDR3 length is 14 residues. CDR1 is LNHDA and CDR2 is SQIVND in the germline V gene (reference sequence). CDR3 region: CASSEQGVNQPQHF. In DNA form, the CDR3 reads TGTGCCAGTAGCGAACAGGGGGTAAATCAGCCCCAGCATTTT.

This clonotype was seen only a few times. The V gene is TRBV4-3, the J gene TRBJ1-2, with 8 bases fitting TRBD1. The CDR3 has 15 residues. Germline CDR1 is LGHNA and CDR2 is YSLEER. Losses at the gene ends were 5 bases for V and 5 bases for J; bases not matched to a gene: 10. The CDR3 DNA follows: TGCGCCAGCAGCGTCCGGGACAGGAGCCCTTATGGCTACACCTTC. Its protein is CASSVRDRSPYGYTF.

The rearrangement joins TRBV6-1 to TRBJ1-3, with D unresolved. Germline CDR1 MNHNS, CDR2 SASEGT. Between the trimmed V and J ends, which lost 4 bases and 1 base, there was a span of 14 bases. CDR3 length: 16 amino acids. This CDR3 is CASSATLRASGNTIYF. The CDR3 DNA is TGTGCCAGCAGTGCCACCCTACGGGCGTCTGGAAACACCATATATTTT.

This clonotype has only a few counts. This chain connects TRBV4-1 to TRBJ1-3, with no clear D. This CDR3 has 14 residues. From germline, CDR1 is MGHRA and CDR2 YSYEKL. The V and J ends lost 1 base and 0 bases respectively, with 4 bases between them. The DNA for the CDR3 is TGCGCCAGCAGCCAAGGTAACTCTGGAAACACCATATATTTT. As protein: CASSQGNSGNTIYF.

In DNA, the CDR3 is TGTGCCAGCAGTTTCTCTAGCGGGGGGGCGAACGAGCAGTACTTC. Translation: CASSFSSGGANEQYF. The chain combines TRBV6-5 with TRBJ2-7; 12 bases line up with TRBD2. Germline V gene sequence: CDR1 MNHEY, CDR2 SVGAGI. This CDR3 region has 15 residues. The ends lost 4 bases at V and 5 bases at J; junction bases unmatched: 6.

This clonotype was observed a few times. The CDR3 reads CASSFTNTEAFF. The CDR3 DNA reads TGTGCCAGCAGTTTCACGAACACTGAAGCTTTCTTT. The rearrangement uses TRBV28 and TRBJ1-1; D gene ambiguous. V gave up 3 bases and J gave up 1 base, with 3 bases separating them. CDR1 and CDR2 (germline): MDHEN, SYDVKM. This CDR3 spans 12 amino acids.

This clonotype has ten or more counts. The chain combines TRBV30 with TRBJ1-2; TRBD1 is a possible D gene (5 bases). The germline V gene has CDR1 GTSNPN and CDR2 SVGIG (reference sequence). V lost 1 base and J 3 bases, leaving 9 bases between the germline ends. This CDR3 region has 13 residues. CDR3 coding DNA: TGTGCCTGGAGTGCAAGGGGTGACTATGGCTACACCTTC. This encodes CAWSARGDYGYTF. The full variable domain, rest sourced from reference TRBV30 and TRBJ1-2, is SQTIHQWPATLVQPVGSPLSLECTVEGTSNPNLYWYRQAAGRGLQLLFYSVGIGQISSEVPQNLSASRPQDRQFILSSKKLLLSDSGFYLCAWSARGDYGYTFGSGTRLTVV.

This chain uses TRBV20-1 with TRBJ2-7, with TRBD2 matching 7 bases. This CDR3 is built from 14 residues. V shed 3 bases and J 2 bases; nucleotides not matched to a gene: 7. CDR1 is DFQATT and CDR2 is SNEGSKA in the germline V gene (reference sequence). The CDR3 DNA reads as TGCAGTGCTAGTCTCCCCCGGGGGGCCTACGAGCAGTACTTC. It encodes CSASLPRGAYEQYF.

Ten or more counts support this clonotype. The rearrangement joins TRBV7-6 to TRBJ2-5; D is unresolved. Per germline, CDR1 SGHVS and CDR2 FNYEAQ. CDR3 length: 12 amino acids. Between the trimmed V and J ends, which lost 5 bases and 5 bases, there was a span of 9 bases. CDR3 nucleotide sequence: TGTGCCAGCAGCCTGTTCGGGGAGACCCAGTACTTC. It encodes CASSLFGETQYF.

In this sample, this clonotype turned up many times. The chain links TRBV7-9 to TRBJ2-1; 8 nucleotides match TRBD1. CDR3 length: 14 amino acids. Germline V gene sequence: CDR1 SEHNR, CDR2 FQNEAQ (reference sequence). The J segment lost 6 bases and the V segment lost 4 bases, leaving 5 bases of the junction unmatched. The CDR3: CASSWEDRVNEQFF. The CDR3 DNA reads as TGTGCCAGCAGCTGGGAGGACAGGGTCAATGAGCAGTTCTTC. The entire variable domain, with the rest obtained from reference TRBV7-9 and TRBJ2-1, is as follows: DTGVSQNPRHKITKRGQNVTFRCDPISEHNRLYWYRQTLGQGPEFLTYFQNEAQLEKSRLLSDRFSAERPKGSFSTLEIQRTEQGDSAMYLCASSWEDRVNEQFFGPGTRLTVL.